This is a list of T cell receptor beta chains from one sample in a study of cytotoxic CD8 clonotypes in ibrutinib-treated CLL. Generated by immunoSEQ multiplex PCR, the TCRdb table keeps only in-frame clones and is missing some. This table holds some 81,000 clones, around 75% found once. The input for sequencing was PBMCs, taken after 12 months of ibrutinib treatment. The receptors stem from a human donor with chronic lymphocytic leukemia. Both conserved end residues are part of each CDR3. The D gene is left open where the match is weak. Size is omitted from some rows. Given values are once, few, many or a class for expanded clones.

clone_size	v_call	j_call	d_call	cdr3_nt	cdr3_aa
NA	TRBV27	TRBJ2-7	TRBD2	TGTGCCAGCAGTCCCTTAGCGGGAGTTGGGGAGCAGTACTTC	CASSPLAGVGEQYF
NA	TRBV15	TRBJ2-7	TRBD1	TGTGCCACCAGCAGGGCCGGGACAGACCACTACGAGCAGTACTTC	CATSRAGTDHYEQYF
NA	TRBV5-6	TRBJ1-2	TRBD1	TGTGCCAGCAGCTTCGGACAGGGCAACTATGGCTACACCTTC	CASSFGQGNYGYTF
medium-sized	TRBV4-3	TRBJ1-6	NA	TGCGCCAGCAGCCCCTCCGGGAGGGGTACTTCACCCCTCCACTTT	CASSPSGRGTSPLHF
NA	TRBV27	TRBJ2-7	NA	TGTGCCAGCAGTTTTAAAGGGAACGCCTACGAGCAGTACTTC	CASSFKGNAYEQYF
once	TRBV2	TRBJ2-7	NA	TGTGCCAGCAGTGAACGGCCCTCGAGCTCCTACGAGCAGTACTTC	CASSERPSSSYEQYF
NA	TRBV15	TRBJ2-1	NA	TGTGCCACCAGCAGAGGAGGGCAGCGGACCCTAGGGTATGAGCAGTTCTTC	CATSRGGQRTLGYEQFF
NA	TRBV28	TRBJ2-5	TRBD2	TGTGCCAGCAGTTTTGGAGCGGGGGGAACCCAAGAGACCCAGTACTTC	CASSFGAGGTQETQYF
NA	TRBV9	TRBJ2-1	NA	TGTGCCAGCAGCGTAGCGGGGATTGGCGCGTACTCCTACAATGAGCAGTTCTTC	CASSVAGIGAYSYNEQFF
NA	TRBV5-1	TRBJ2-2	NA	TGCGCCAGCAGCTTGGTGCCGGGATATACCGGGGAGCTGTTTTTT	CASSLVPGYTGELFF